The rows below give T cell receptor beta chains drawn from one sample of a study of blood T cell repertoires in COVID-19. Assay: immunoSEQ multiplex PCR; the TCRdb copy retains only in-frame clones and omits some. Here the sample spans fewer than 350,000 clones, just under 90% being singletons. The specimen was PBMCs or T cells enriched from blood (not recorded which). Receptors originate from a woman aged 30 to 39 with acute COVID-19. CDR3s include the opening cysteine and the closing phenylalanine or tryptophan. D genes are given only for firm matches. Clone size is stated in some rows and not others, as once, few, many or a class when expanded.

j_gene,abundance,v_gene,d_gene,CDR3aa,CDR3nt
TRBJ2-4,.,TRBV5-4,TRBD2,CASSPPGLATNIQYF,TGTGCCAGCAGCCCCCCGGGACTAGCTACAAACATTCAGTACTTC
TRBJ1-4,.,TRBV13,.,CASSLVEEGTNEKLFF,TGTGCCAGCAGCTTAGTGGAGGAGGGAACTAATGAAAAACTGTTTTTT
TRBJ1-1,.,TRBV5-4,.,CASSAGEGTEAFF,TGTGCCAGCAGCGCAGGGGAGGGCACTGAAGCTTTCTTT
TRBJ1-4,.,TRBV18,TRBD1,CASSPGQGPEKLFF,TGTGCCAGCTCACCAGGACAGGGGCCGGAAAAACTGTTTTTT
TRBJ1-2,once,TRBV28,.,CASRLMPEGVHGYTF,TGTGCCAGCAGGCTAATGCCGGAGGGTGTCCATGGCTACACCTTC
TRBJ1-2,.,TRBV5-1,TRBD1,CASSGDRGDNYGYTF,TGCGCCAGCAGCGGGGACAGGGGGGATAACTATGGCTACACCTTC
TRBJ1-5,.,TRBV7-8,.,CASSLGGPGDQPQHF,TGTGCCAGCAGCTTAGGGGGCCCGGGGGATCAGCCCCAGCATTTT
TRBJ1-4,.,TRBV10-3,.,CAISELGQGFGELFF,TGTGCCATCAGTGAACTGGGGCAGGGCTTTGGGGAACTGTTTTTT
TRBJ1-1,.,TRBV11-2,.,CASSLYREDTEAFF,TGTGCCAGCAGCTTATACCGGGAGGACACTGAAGCTTTCTTT
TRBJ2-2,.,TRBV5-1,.,CASSLDRPGELFF,TGCGCCAGCAGCTTGGACAGACCCGGGGAGCTGTTTTTT
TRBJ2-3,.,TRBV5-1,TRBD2,CASSTGLAGADTQYF,TGCGCCAGCAGCACTGGACTAGCGGGAGCAGATACGCAGTATTTT
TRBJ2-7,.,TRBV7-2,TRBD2,CASSLGLAGDSYEQYF,TGTGCCAGCAGCTTAGGTCTAGCGGGAGATAGCTACGAGCAGTACTTC
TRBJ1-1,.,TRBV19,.,CASSIPGLNTEAFF,TGTGCCAGTAGTATCCCGGGTCTGAACACTGAAGCTTTCTTT
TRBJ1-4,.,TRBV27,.,CASSLSSGGFGATNEKLFF,TGTGCCAGCAGTTTATCGTCGGGGGGGTTCGGGGCAACTAATGAAAAACTGTTTTTT
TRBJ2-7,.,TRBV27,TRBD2,CASSSNSGGVAGIYEQYF,TGTGCCAGCAGTTCCAACTCCGGGGGGGTAGCGGGCATCTACGAGCAGTACTTC
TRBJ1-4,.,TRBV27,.,CASSPTGGRGEKLFF,TGTGCCAGCAGCCCCACGGGGGGGCGAGGTGAAAAACTGTTTTTT
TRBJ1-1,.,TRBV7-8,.,CASSTLELMNTEAFF,TGTGCCAGCAGTACTTTAGAGCTTATGAACACTGAAGCTTTCTTT
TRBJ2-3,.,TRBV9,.,CASSVAEPGIGTDTQYF,TGTGCCAGCAGCGTAGCTGAGCCAGGGATCGGCACAGATACGCAGTATTTT
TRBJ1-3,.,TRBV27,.,CASSPGGVDSGNTIYF,TGTGCCAGCAGCCCTGGAGGGGTAGACTCTGGAAACACCATATATTTT
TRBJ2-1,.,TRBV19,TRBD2,CASRKREGRYEQFF,TGTGCCAGTAGAAAGCGGGAGGGCCGCTATGAGCAGTTCTTC
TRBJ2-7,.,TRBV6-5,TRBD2,CASSYSSTSFDEQYF,TGTGCCAGCAGTTACTCATCGACTAGCTTTGACGAGCAGTACTTC
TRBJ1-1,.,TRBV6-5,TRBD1,CASSYRGRDTEAFF,TGTGCCAGCAGTTACAGGGGGCGCGACACTGAAGCTTTCTTT
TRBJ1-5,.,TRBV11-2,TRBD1,CASSLEATGGNQPQHF,TGTGCCAGCAGCTTAGAAGCGACAGGGGGCAATCAGCCCCAGCATTTT
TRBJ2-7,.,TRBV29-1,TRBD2,CSVEGKAGGPYEQYF,TGCAGCGTTGAAGGTAAGGCGGGAGGACCCTACGAGCAGTACTTC
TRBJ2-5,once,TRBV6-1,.,CASSDPFGGLRPETQYF,TGTGCCAGCAGTGATCCATTCGGAGGTTTGCGACCTGAGACCCAGTACTTC
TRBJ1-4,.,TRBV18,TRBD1,CASSPPDRGRRGEKLFF,TGTGCCAGCTCACCACCGGACAGGGGAAGGAGAGGGGAAAAACTGTTTTTT
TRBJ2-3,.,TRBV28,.,CASSLGLGGQDTQYF,TGTGCCAGCAGTTTGGGTCTAGGGGGTCAGGATACGCAGTATTTT
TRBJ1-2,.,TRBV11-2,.,CASSLGHPRDTNYGYTF,TGTGCCAGCAGCTTAGGTCACCCCCGGGACACCAACTATGGCTACACCTTC
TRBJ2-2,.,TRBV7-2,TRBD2,CASSFPDLAGDYTGELFF,TGTGCCAGCAGCTTCCCCGACTTGGCGGGAGATTACACCGGGGAGCTGTTTTTT
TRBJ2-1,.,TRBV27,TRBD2,CASSASGGGKVDNEQFF,TGTGCCAGCAGTGCCTCGGGGGGGGGTAAGGTGGACAATGAGCAGTTCTTC
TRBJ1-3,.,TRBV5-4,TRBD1,CASSSTGDTIYF,TGTGCCAGCAGCTCCACAGGGGACACCATATATTTT
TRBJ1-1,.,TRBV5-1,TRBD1,CASSSDRGFDTEAFF,TGCGCCAGCAGCTCCGACAGGGGGTTTGACACTGAAGCTTTCTTT
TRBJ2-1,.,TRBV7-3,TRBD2,CASSTEPGGIAGAGNEQFF,TGTGCCAGCAGCACAGAACCGGGGGGAATAGCGGGAGCCGGAAATGAGCAGTTCTTC
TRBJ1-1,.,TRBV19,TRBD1,CASSIGGTGLVVPFF,TGTGCCAGTAGTATAGGCGGGACAGGGCTTGTGGTACCTTTCTTT
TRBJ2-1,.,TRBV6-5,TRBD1,CASSFTLSTGTNEQFF,TGTGCCAGCAGTTTTACACTCTCGACAGGGACCAATGAGCAGTTCTTC
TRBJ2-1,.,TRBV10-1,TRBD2,CASSTSAYNEQFF,TGCGCCAGCTCGACTAGCGCCTACAATGAGCAGTTCTTC
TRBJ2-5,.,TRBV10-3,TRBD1,CAIMRDRGGQETQYF,TGTGCCATCATGCGGGACAGGGGGGGCCAAGAGACCCAGTACTTC
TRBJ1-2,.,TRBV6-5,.,CATLQDTAGYTF,TGTGCCACCTTACAGGATACAGCGGGCTACACCTTC
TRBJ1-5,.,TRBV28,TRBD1,CASNLMGQGYQPQHF,TGTGCCAGCAATCTCATGGGACAGGGTTATCAGCCCCAGCATTTT
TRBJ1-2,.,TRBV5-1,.,CASSTTGTTQGLNYGYTF,TGCGCCAGCAGTACTACCGGGACAACCCAAGGGCTTAACTATGGCTACACCTTC
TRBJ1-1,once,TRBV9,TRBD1,CASSVGLPGQGYHTEAFF,TGTGCCAGCAGCGTAGGATTACCGGGACAGGGGTATCACACTGAAGCTTTCTTT
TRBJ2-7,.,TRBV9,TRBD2,CASSAGRGSYEQYF,TGTGCCAGCAGCGCCGGGAGGGGGTCCTACGAGCAGTACTTC
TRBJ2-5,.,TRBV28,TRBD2,CASSSPLAGAQETQYF,TGTGCCAGCAGTTCGCCTCTAGCGGGAGCCCAAGAGACCCAATACTTC
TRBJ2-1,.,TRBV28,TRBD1,CASTLTGTGGLGSDNEQFF,TGTGCCAGCACTCTAACCGGGACAGGGGGCCTCGGTTCGGACAATGAGCAGTTCTTC
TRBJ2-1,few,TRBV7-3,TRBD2,CASSPISGGKGEQFF,TGTGCCAGCAGCCCAATTAGCGGGGGGAAGGGTGAGCAGTTCTTC
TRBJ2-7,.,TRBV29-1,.,CSVTDSSSYEQYF,TGCAGCGTGACAGACTCAAGCTCCTACGAGCAGTACTTC
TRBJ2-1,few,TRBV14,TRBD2,CASSLLAGVLYNEQFF,TGTGCCAGCAGCCTACTAGCGGGTGTTCTCTACAATGAGCAGTTCTTC
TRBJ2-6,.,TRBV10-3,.,CAIRETGSSGANVLTF,TGTGCCATCAGGGAAACAGGAAGCTCTGGGGCCAACGTCCTGACTTTC
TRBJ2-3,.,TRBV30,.,CAWKVSRVSTDTQYF,TGTGCCTGGAAGGTTTCACGGGTTAGCACAGATACGCAGTATTTT
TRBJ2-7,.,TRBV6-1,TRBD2,CASSETSGYEQYF,TGTGCCAGCAGTGAGACTAGCGGTTACGAGCAGTACTTC
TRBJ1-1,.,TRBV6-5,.,CASKSTLSAEAFF,TGTGCCAGCAAATCAACCCTCAGCGCGGAAGCTTTCTTT